This TCR beta chain came from a study of memory CD4+ T cells and cytomegalovirus serostatus. Looking at the study overall: Healthy Belgian adult donors included about 10 CMV-positive and 24 CMV-negative people.

Study-level points and caveats: The CMV-associated TCR signature appears largely within the CD4+ memory repertoire. Of under 200 reported CMV TCRbeta sequences, under 70 were found in memory CD4+ repertoires.

Note on this clone: Its antigen is not identified. This specimen includes other DNA sequences encoding the same CDR3.

Profiled with immunoSEQ multiplex PCR; TCRdb holds only in-frame clones, not every one. The table shows tens of thousands of clones, with 60% to 80% occurring only once. The sort gate was single viable CD3+CD4+CD8-CD45RO+ cells for memory CD4+ T cells. Sequencing was carried out using memory CD4+ T cells from blood. The TCR sequence derives from an adult in good health and CMV-seronegative.

This chain's CDR3 is CASSLRGNQPQHF. CDR3 nucleotide sequence: TGTGCCAGCAGCTTAAGGGGTAATCAGCCCCAGCATTTT. The chain uses TRBV7-2 and TRBJ1-5, with a weak D call TRBD1 (5 bases). The V end lost 2 bases, the J end lost 4 bases, and 6 bases lay between the germline ends. The CDR3 is 13 residues long. Germline loops: CDR1 SGHTA, CDR2 FQGNSA. Complete variable domain (other parts from reference TRBV7-2 and TRBJ1-5): GAGVSQSPSNKVTEKGKDVELRCDPISGHTALYWYRQSLGQGLEFLIYFQGNSAPDKSGLPSDRFSAERTGGSVSTLTIQRTQQEDSAVYLCASSLRGNQPQHFGDGTRLSIL.